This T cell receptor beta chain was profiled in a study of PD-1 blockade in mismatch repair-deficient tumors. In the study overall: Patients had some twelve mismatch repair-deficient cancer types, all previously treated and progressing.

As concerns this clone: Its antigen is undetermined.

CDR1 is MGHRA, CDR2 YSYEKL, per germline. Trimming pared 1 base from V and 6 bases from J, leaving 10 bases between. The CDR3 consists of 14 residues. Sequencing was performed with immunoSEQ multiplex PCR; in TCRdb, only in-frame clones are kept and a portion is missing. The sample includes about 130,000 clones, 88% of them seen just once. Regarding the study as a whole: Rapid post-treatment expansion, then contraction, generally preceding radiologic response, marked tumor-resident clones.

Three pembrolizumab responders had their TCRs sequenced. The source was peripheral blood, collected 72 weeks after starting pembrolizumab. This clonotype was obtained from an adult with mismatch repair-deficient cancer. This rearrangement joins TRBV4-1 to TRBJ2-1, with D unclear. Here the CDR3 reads CASSQVTWVNEQFF. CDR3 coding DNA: TGCGCCAGCAGCCAAGTAACCTGGGTCAATGAGCAGTTCTTC.